The 32 T cell receptor beta chains given below trace back to one sample, sequenced in a study of spatial heterogeneity in lung cancer. TCRdb redid the calling of the 5' RACE reads with MiXCR, one entry per CDR3 protein. The sample comprises some 7,300 distinct CDR3 sequences, 15% to 20% of which are singletons, and roughly 18% rests with the top ten. Time point noted: sample taken at primary tumor resection. The sequenced material consisted of unsorted whole RNA from tumor, nontumor lung or frozen PBMC. The source was PBMCs, collected at surgery. The receptors originated from a female donor with early-stage non-small cell lung cancer.

This chain joins TRBV5-4 and TRBJ1-3; the match to TRBD1 covers 7 bases. Unmatched junction bases numbered 10, after V lost 5 bases and J lost 2 bases. The germline CDR1 and CDR2 sequences are SGHNT and YYREEE (reference sequence). This CDR3 spans 16 amino acids. The CDR3 DNA sequence: TGTGCCAGCAGGAAGACAGGGAAGAATGCTGGAAACACCATATATTTT. Amino acids: CASRKTGKNAGNTIYF.

The chain links TRBV9 to TRBJ1-4; the D is unclear. CDR3 length: 15 residues. V was clipped by 3 bases and J by 7 bases, with 16 bases between them. Germline V gene data show CDR1 as SGDLS and CDR2 as YYNGEE. This chain's CDR3 is CASSGGSGQGEKLFF. DNA of the CDR3: TGTGCCAGCAGCGGAGGATCAGGCCAAGGTGAAAAACTGTTTTTT.

By share of the sample, this clonotype is medium-sized. The chain combines TRBV5-6 with TRBJ2-4; D is ambiguous. Germline lookup yields CDR1 SGHDT and CDR2 YYEEEE. The ends were cut back, 1 base at V and 6 bases at J, with 14 bases in the middle. This CDR3 comprises 15 residues. In DNA, the CDR3 is TGTGCCAGCAGCTTGATGGGCCCCTTAGGAAACATTCAGTACTTC. Translation gives CASSLMGPLGNIQYF.

Sample share makes this clonotype medium-sized. This chain joins TRBV5-1 and TRBJ2-1; D is unclear. Germline V CDR1 and CDR2: SGHRS, YFSETQ. CDR3 length equals 15 residues. The V and J ends lost 0 bases and 1 base respectively, with 8 bases between them. The CDR3, as DNA: TGCGCCAGCAGCTTGGCCGGGTTGTCCTACAATGAGCAGTTCTTC. Protein: CASSLAGLSYNEQFF.

By share of the sample, this clonotype is medium-sized. This rearrangement joins TRBV7-2 to TRBJ1-1, with 7 bases lining up with TRBD1. Germline CDR1 reads SGHTA; CDR2 reads FQGNSA. The CDR3 length is 13 residues. Trimming cost V 5 bases and J 5 bases; bases outside gene matches: 5. CDR3 in DNA: TGTGCCAGCAGCGCCAGGGGGGAGACTGAAGCTTTCTTT. Protein sequence: CASSARGETEAFF.

A remark on this clonotype: The junction departs from the called germline gene at one end, perhaps through a read error. This chain connects TRBV7-8 to TRBJ1-5; D gene uncertain. Germline-derived CDR1 and CDR2 are SGHVS and FQNEAQ. The length of the CDR3 is 11 residues. CDR3 DNA: TGTGCAAGCGGTCCTAGTCAGCCCCAGGATTTT. The encoded protein is CASGPSQPQDF.

This clonotype is termed medium-sized (0.01 to 0.1%). V gene TRBV10-2 combines with J gene TRBJ2-3; either TRBD1 or TRBD2 may supply D (6 bases each). Trimming pared 8 bases from V and 9 bases from J, leaving 18 bases between. Germline CDR1 and CDR2: WSHSY and SAAADI. This CDR3 comprises 13 residues. CDR3 in DNA: TGCGCCAGCGGCGGGACACCTCCAGCCACGCAGTATTTT. It codes for CASGGTPPATQYF.

Points on this clonotype: The conserved closing phenylalanine or tryptophan is absent in this CDR3, likely reflecting a read error. This CDR3 is CSAPNGNTIYL. The CDR3 region has the DNA TGCAGTGCCCCTAATGGAAACACCATATATTTA. The chain links TRBV20-1 to TRBJ1-3, with D uncertain. CDR1 and CDR2 (germline): DFQATT, SNEGSKA (reference sequence). This CDR3 region has 11 residues. V lost 6 bases, J lost 3 bases, and 6 bases lay in between.

As for this clonotype: The junction shows a germline mismatch at one end, possibly a read error. The CDR3 nucleotides read TGTGCCAGCAGTGCGGACCTAAGCACTGATACGCAGTATTTT. Its protein is CASSADLSTDTQYF. The gene calls are TRBV25-1 and TRBJ2-3, with D unresolved. CDR3 length equals 14 residues. Per the germline V gene, CDR1 is MGHDK and CDR2 is SYGVNS.

This clonotype has ten or more counts. This chain connects TRBV7-2 to TRBJ2-3; no clear D. V lost 3 bases, J lost 0 bases, and 4 bases lay in between. Germline V CDR1 and CDR2: SGHTA, FQGNSA. CDR3 length: 13 amino acids. The CDR3 reads CASSFVSTDTQYF. CDR3 DNA: TGTGCCAGCAGCTTTGTTAGCACAGATACGCAGTATTTT.

This clonotype is medium-sized by share. The chain has TRBV7-6 and TRBJ2-2, with 8 bases aligning to TRBD1. Germline CDR1 reads SGHVS; CDR2 reads FNYEAQ. This CDR3 region has 15 residues. After removal of 4 bases from V and 5 bases from J, the junction contained 6 bases not matched to a gene. The DNA for the CDR3 is TGTGCCAGCAGCTATTCAACAGGGGGAACCGGGGAGCTGTTTTTT. Its protein is CASSYSTGGTGELFF.

The chain couples TRBV10-2 to TRBJ2-3; 7 bases are a match to TRBD2. The CDR3 is 17 amino acids. CDR1 is WSHSY, CDR2 SAAADI, per germline. V gave up 3 bases and J gave up 0 bases; unmatched junction bases: 9. CDR3 nucleotides: TGCGCCAGCAGTGACCCCTGGCTAGCGGCTAGCACAGATACGCAGTATTTT. Its translation is CASSDPWLAASTDTQYF.

This clonotype was detected a few times. V usage is TRBV20-1 and J usage is TRBJ2-3; D may match TRBD1 or TRBD2 (5 bases each). Germline lookup yields CDR1 DFQATT and CDR2 SNEGSKA (reference sequence). The CDR3 contains 14 residues. With 5 bases removed from V and 2 bases from J, the gap between germline ends came to 14 bases. CDR3 in amino acids: CSAQDRDLTDTQYF. CDR3 in DNA: TGCAGTGCTCAAGATAGGGACCTCACAGATACGCAGTATTTT.

This clonotype was recorded at least ten times. The chain recombines TRBV20-1 with TRBJ2-3; TRBD2 might be the D (6 bases). Germline values: CDR1 DFQATT, CDR2 SNEGSKA (reference sequence). Trimming left V 5 bases short and J 3 bases short, with 15 bases between. CDR3 size: 14 residues. This chain's CDR3 is CSALRLDSTDTQYF. The CDR3, as DNA: TGCAGTGCTTTAAGACTAGATTCGACAGATACGCAGTATTTT.

This clonotype has just a few counts. The V gene is TRBV11-3, the J gene TRBJ2-1; 7 positions match TRBD2. Trimming removed 1 base from V and 7 bases from J; junction bases left unmatched: 4. Germline V CDR1 and CDR2: SGHNT, YENEEA. CDR3 size: 14 residues. The CDR3 nucleotides read TGTGCCAGCAGCTTAGTGGCGGGAGCTAATGAGCAGTTCTTC. It yields the protein CASSLVAGANEQFF.

The chain is built from TRBV5-1 and TRBJ2-3; the match to TRBD2 covers 7 bases. The CDR3 extends over 15 amino acids. Germline assignment: CDR1 SGHRS and CDR2 YFSETQ. V gave up 4 bases and J gave up 2 bases; unmatched junction bases: 7. CDR3 nucleotides: TGCGCCAGCAGCCTCGGGACTATCGACACAGATACGCAGTATTTT. Translation: CASSLGTIDTDTQYF. Supplemented by reference TRBV5-1 and TRBJ2-3, the full variable domain reads KAGVTQTPRYLIKTRGQQVTLSCSPISGHRSVSWYQQTPGQGLQFLFEYFSETQRNKGNFPGRFSGRQFSNSRSEMNVSTLELGDSALYLCASSLGTIDTDTQYFGPGTRLTVL.

This clonotype was picked up a small number of times. The chain is built from TRBV7-9 and TRBJ2-5, with D possibly matching TRBD2 (6 bases). CDR3 length: 12 amino acids. Per the germline V gene, CDR1 is SEHNR and CDR2 is FQNEAQ (reference sequence). Trimming cost V 11 bases and J 5 bases, with 15 bases left between them. CDR3 sequence: CAGAGLSETQYF. As DNA, the CDR3 is TGTGCCGGCGCGGGGTTAAGCGAGACCCAGTACTTC.

In its sample, this clonotype ranks as medium-sized (0.01 to 0.1%). The V call is TRBV29-1, the J call TRBJ2-1, with unresolved D. CDR1 and CDR2 (germline): SQVTM, ANQGSEA. The V gene lost 2 bases and the J gene lost 5 bases, with 7 bases spanning the gap. The CDR3 is 12 amino acids. Written as DNA, the CDR3 is TGCAGCGTTGAATGGCAGAACAATGAGCAGTTCTTC. As protein: CSVEWQNNEQFF.

This clonotype is deemed medium-sized. The chain couples TRBV6-5 to TRBJ2-2; a weak D match, TRBD2 (5 bases). From germline, CDR1 is MNHEY and CDR2 SVGAGI. The CDR3 runs to 14 residues. V gave up 6 bases and J gave up 2 bases, with 10 bases separating them. CDR3 nucleotides: TGTGCCAGCAGCATTAGCGCAAACACCGGGGAGCTGTTTTTT. Residues: CASSISANTGELFF.

The V and J genes are TRBV28 and TRBJ2-3, with 7 positions matching TRBD1. The ends lost 6 bases at V and 2 bases at J; junction bases unmatched: 8. CDR3 length equals 15 residues. Germline V gene lookup returns CDR1 MDHEN and CDR2 SYDVKM. The CDR3 nucleotides read TGTGCCAGCAGCGAGCACAGGGGAAACACAGATACGCAGTATTTT. Protein sequence: CASSEHRGNTDTQYF.

V and J are TRBV29-1 and TRBJ2-1; the match to TRBD1 covers 9 bases. Per germline, CDR1 SQVTM and CDR2 ANQGSEA. After removal of 5 bases from V and 7 bases from J, the junction contained 12 bases not matched to a gene. The CDR3 is made up of 15 amino acids. Here the CDR3 reads CSVRLRDRVLNEQFF. The CDR3 DNA follows: TGCAGCGTTAGGCTTCGGGACAGGGTGCTGAATGAGCAGTTCTTC.

This clonotype was counted ten times or more. V and J are TRBV29-1 and TRBJ1-5; D gene ambiguous. The CDR3 has 12 amino acids. Germline V gene data show CDR1 as SQVTM and CDR2 as ANQGSEA. Trimming took off 8 bases at V and 2 bases at J, with 10 bases between the two ends. CDR3 coding DNA: TGCAGCTCATGTACGCGCAATCAGCCCCAGCATTTT. Its protein product is CSSCTRNQPQHF.

This chain joins TRBV19 and TRBJ2-7, with TRBD2 matching 9 bases. CDR3 length equals 12 residues. Per germline, CDR1 LNHDA and CDR2 SQIVND (reference sequence). Trimming removed 4 bases from V and 5 bases from J; junction bases left unmatched: 0. The CDR3 coding sequence is TGTGCCAGTAGTACTAGCGGGAACGAGCAGTACTTC. This codes for CASSTSGNEQYF. Using reference TRBV19 and TRBJ2-7 for the parts outside the CDR3, the full variable domain is DGGITQSPKYLFRKEGQNVTLSCEQNLNHDAMYWYRQDPGQGLRLIYYSQIVNDFQKGDIAEGYSVSREKKESFPLTVTSAQKNPTAFYLCASSTSGNEQYFGPGTRLTVT.

This clonotype was seen repeatedly, ten times or more. V gene TRBV27 combines with J gene TRBJ2-2, with 7 bases fitting TRBD2. There are 14 residues in the CDR3. The V gene's germline CDR1 is MNHEY and CDR2 SMNVEV (reference sequence). V was pared by 5 bases and J by 3 bases, with 3 bases of the junction left unmatched. CDR3 DNA sequence: TGTGCCAGCAGTGGGGCGGGAGACACCGGGGAGCTGTTTTTT. Its protein product is CASSGAGDTGELFF.

This clonotype is classed as medium-sized. V usage is TRBV27 and J usage is TRBJ2-2; D tentatively fits TRBD1 or TRBD2 (6 bases each). The CDR3 is 15 amino acids. V lost 5 bases to trimming and J lost 5 bases, with 15 bases between them. Germline values: CDR1 MNHEY, CDR2 SMNVEV (reference sequence). DNA of the CDR3: TGTGCCAGCAGTCGCCGGGGGCCATTGACCGGGGAGCTGTTTTTT. Translated: CASSRRGPLTGELFF.

This clonotype was observed a few times. The gene calls are TRBV10-3 and TRBJ2-3; possibly TRBD1 or TRBD2 for D (5 bases each). Germline loops: CDR1 ENHRY, CDR2 SYGVKD. The CDR3 sequence is 17 residues long. The ends were cut back, 3 bases at V and 5 bases at J, with 21 bases in the middle. CDR3 nucleotide sequence: TGTGCCATCAGTGATTTATTGAGGGGCCAGCAAGGAGATACGCAGTATTTT. Translation gives CAISDLLRGQQGDTQYF.

This clonotype has at least ten counts. The junction departs from the called germline gene at one end, perhaps through a read error. The chain recombines TRBV7-7 with TRBJ1-6; D is possibly TRBD1 (6 bases). The CDR3 sequence is 14 residues long. Germline CDR1 SSHAT, CDR2 FNYEAQ (reference sequence). The CDR3 nucleotides read TGTGCTAGCAGCTTGGGGGGGCGGAATTCACCCCTCCACTTT. As protein: CASSLGGRNSPLHF.

This clonotype ranks as medium-sized. The chain employs TRBV7-4 and TRBJ2-3; TRBD2 matches at 8 bases. The CDR3 has 16 amino acids. After removal of 4 bases from V and 4 bases from J, the junction contained 10 bases not matched to a gene. The germline gives CDR1 SGHVT, CDR2 SQSDAQ. The CDR3 coding sequence is TGTGCCAGCAGCTCCCCCCGGGGGGGCCGGGCAGATACGCAGTATTTT. This encodes CASSSPRGGRADTQYF.

This clonotype was seen more than once but under ten times. The J gene is TRBJ2-1, the V gene TRBV7-2, with 10 bases identical to TRBD1. CDR1 and CDR2 from the germline V gene are SGHTA and FQGNSA. V shed 5 bases and J 4 bases; nucleotides not matched to a gene: 14. The CDR3 covers 18 residues. CDR3 sequence (DNA): TGTGCCAGCAGCCCCCGACCGGGACAGGGGACAATTTACAATGAGCAGTTCTTC. Protein: CASSPRPGQGTIYNEQFF.

The chain recombines TRBV6-2 or TRBV6-3 with TRBJ2-7; the D gene is possibly TRBD2 (6 bases). This CDR3 is 14 amino acids long. V lost 2 bases and J lost 4, with 12 bases in between. Germline CDR1 reads MNHEY; CDR2 reads SVGEGT. CDR3 region: CASSYLGGKYEQYF. CDR3 DNA sequence: TGTGCCAGCAGTTACCTTGGAGGGAAATACGAGCAGTACTTC.

The chain has TRBV20-1 and TRBJ2-1; 15 nucleotides match TRBD2. The V gene end was trimmed by 6 bases and the J gene end by 7 bases; junction bases not matched to a gene: 7. Germline V gene sequence: CDR1 DFQATT, CDR2 SNEGSKA (reference sequence). The CDR3 is 15 residues long. CDR3 DNA sequence: TGCAGTGCCCGAGAGGGGACTAGCGGGAGGAATGAGCAGTTCTTC. Translated, it gives CSAREGTSGRNEQFF.

Within the sample, this clonotype is medium-sized. This sequence joins TRBV4-1 and TRBJ2-3; D call uncertain. Germline CDR1 and CDR2: MGHRA and YSYEKL. The CDR3 is 16 residues long. Trimming stripped 5 bases from V and 0 bases from J, with 15 bases between. The CDR3 bases are TGCGCCAGCAGCTTAAAGCACAGCCAAAGCACAGATACGCAGTATTTT. It yields the protein CASSLKHSQSTDTQYF.